The clone carrying this TCR beta chain was detected ten times or more. No antigen is known for it. At one end the junction does not follow the germline gene, possibly because of a read error. The sample is drawn from a study of T cells in Graves' hyperthyroidism and ophthalmopathy. Study outcomes and limitations: Most thyroid clonotypes expanded above 0.001 were also detected in blood.

Stable Graves' hyperthyroidism denoted no ophthalmopathy progression over 18 months. Exclusions: uncontrolled infection, other autoimmune disease, pregnancy, lactation. RNA transcripts were the template for amplifying TCR beta CDR3 regions. When the TCR CDR3 underwent first-round RT-PCR, the HTBI primer set was used. Via MiXCR, TCRdb re-called the multiplex PCR reads, giving one row per CDR3 protein. The sample carries about 740,000 distinct CDR3 sequences, about 14% recorded once. Germline loops: CDR1 SNHLY, CDR2 FYNNEI. This CDR3 has 15 residues. This chain uses TRBV2 with TRBJ2-7; 8 bases fit TRBD2. Material: blood. The sequence came from a woman aged 18 to 35 with Graves' hyperthyroidism. CDR3 in DNA: TGTGCCAGCAGTGATCGGAAAGCGGGAGTTTACGGGCAGTACTTC. This sequence encodes CASSDRKAGVYGQYF.